These T cell receptor beta chains were read from a single sample in a study of blood T cells in healthy people across ages. MiXCR, run by TCRdb on the 5' RACE reads, gives a single entry per CDR3 protein. Seen here are fewer than 2,000,000 distinct CDR3 sequences, about 39% observed once, and the top ten hold around 23%. Sequencing input: blood. These receptors originate from a human donor in good health. CDR3s include the opening cysteine and the closing phenylalanine or tryptophan. A D gene is named only where the DNA matches it firmly. Size is stated for part of the rows, as once, few or many counts, or as a class when the clone is expanded.

V	J	length	D	size	DNA	CDR3
TRBV9	TRBJ1-2	13	-	many	TGTGCCAGCAGCCCCCGCGGGGGGCTGGGCTACACCTTC	CASSPRGGLGYTF
TRBV6-6	TRBJ2-1	13	-	-	TGTGCCACCCGGGAATTCTCCTACAATGAGCAGTTCTTC	CATREFSYNEQFF
TRBV4-1	TRBJ2-7	14	-	-	TGCGCCAGCAGCCAAGTACACAGAAACTACGAGCAGTACTTC	CASSQVHRNYEQYF
TRBV12-3/TRBV12-4	TRBJ2-7	13	-	-	TGTGCCAGCAGTTTATGCGGCACCTACGAGCAGTACTTC	CASSLCGTYEQYF
TRBV10-3	TRBJ2-7	15	-	few	TGTGCCATCAGTGAGTCTAGGGGTCCGCCCTACGAGCAGTACTTC	CAISESRGPPYEQYF
TRBV20-1	TRBJ1-1	12	TRBD1	-	TGCAGTGCCGACAGGACAGGGGCTGAAGCTTTCTTT	CSADRTGAEAFF
TRBV12-3/TRBV12-4	TRBJ1-2	15	TRBD1	few	TGTGCCAGCAGTTTAGCGTCGACAGGGGGGAATGGCTACACCTTC	CASSLASTGGNGYTF
TRBV7-2	TRBJ1-2	15	-	-	TGTGCCAGCAGCTTCCCCCCCGGCAGGGCGCATGGCTACACCTTC	CASSFPPGRAHGYTF
TRBV10-3	TRBJ2-7	14	TRBD1	-	TGTGCCATCAGACCGGGACAGGGGAACGACGAGCAGTACTTC	CAIRPGQGNDEQYF
TRBV20-1	TRBJ1-5	14	-	-	TGCAGTGCTAGAGGGGATCTGAGCAATCAGCCCCAGCATTTT	CSARGDLSNQPQHF
TRBV12-3/TRBV12-4	TRBJ2-1	12	-	-	TGTGCCAGCAGTTTAGTAGGGCGGAGACAGTTCTTC	CASSLVGRRQFF
TRBV12-3/TRBV12-4	TRBJ1-1	13	-	-	TGTGCCAGCAGTTATAATTTGGCAGGCGAAGCTTTCTTT	CASSYNLAGEAFF
TRBV29-1	TRBJ1-3	15	-	-	TGCAGCGTTGAAGATCCGGGCAGGACTGGAAACACCATATATTTT	CSVEDPGRTGNTIYF
TRBV3-1	TRBJ1-2	16	-	-	TGTGCCAGCAGCCAAGGAAGGGGAGAGGGTTACTATGGCTACACCTTC	CASSQGRGEGYYGYTF
TRBV12-3/TRBV12-4	TRBJ2-1	15	-	few	TGTGCCAGCAGTTTGGGGACCCGTGGCAGCACGTTCCAGTTCTTC	CASSLGTRGSTFQFF
TRBV7-2	TRBJ1-4	15	TRBD1	few	TGTGCCAGCAGCCCCATCAGGGGGCTGGCTGAAAAACTGTTTTTT	CASSPIRGLAEKLFF
TRBV7-9	TRBJ2-7	13	-	few	TGTGCCAGCAGCCCGTCGGGTCCGGGTGAGCAGTACTTC	CASSPSGPGEQYF
TRBV6-2/TRBV6-3	TRBJ2-1	16	-	-	TGTGCCAGCAGTTCCCCGGACTTGAAAGCCTCCAATGAGCAGTTCTTC	CASSSPDLKASNEQFF
TRBV12-3/TRBV12-4	TRBJ2-7	15	-	-	TGTGCCAGCAGTTTTAGGGTAGCGAGTACCTACGAGCAGTACTTC	CASSFRVASTYEQYF
TRBV28	TRBJ2-5	15	TRBD2	-	TGTGCCAGCAGTTTACAGGGACTAGCGGGAGAGACCCAGTACTTC	CASSLQGLAGETQYF
TRBV7-2	TRBJ2-3	16	-	few	TGTGCCGGCAGCTCGCAATCTGGGGCCAGCACAGATACGCAGTATTTT	CAGSSQSGASTDTQYF
TRBV10-3	TRBJ2-5	17	-	-	TGTGCCATCAGTGAGTCGGGTGCGGGACGGCCTGGGGAGACCCAGTACTTC	CAISESGAGRPGETQYF
TRBV20-1	TRBJ2-7	15	-	-	TGCAGTGCTTCCCCCCCTTCGGGGGACTCCTACGGGCAGTACTTC	CSASPPSGDSYGQYF
TRBV21-1	TRBJ2-5	18	-	-	TGTGCCAGCAGCAAAGAGGATCAGGGGGGGGACTCCCAAGAGACCCAGTACTTC	CASSKEDQGGDSQETQYF
TRBV7-9	TRBJ2-1	15	-	-	TGTGCCAGCAAAAGCGCATCGAGCTCCTACAATGAGCAGTTCTTC	CASKSASSSYNEQFF
TRBV6-1	TRBJ2-3	16	-	-	TGTGCCAGCACCGGGGGGAGACAGGGTTTTCGAGATACGCAGTATTTT	CASTGGRQGFRDTQYF
TRBV5-1	TRBJ2-7	16	-	-	TGCGCCAGCAACCCGGATGGAGATCGTCATGGTGGCGAGCAGTACTTC	CASNPDGDRHGGEQYF
TRBV7-8	TRBJ2-1	15	-	-	TGTGCCAGCAGCGAACATGATGAAACGGGGAATGAGCAGTTCTTC	CASSEHDETGNEQFF
TRBV6-2/TRBV6-3	TRBJ2-7	16	-	-	TGTGCCAGCAGTACCTTGTATAGCGCCCTTAGGAACGAGCAGTACTTC	CASSTLYSALRNEQYF
TRBV6-5	TRBJ2-7	15	-	few	TGTGCCAGCAGTCCCGGGAATAGCGGTACCTACGAGCAGTACTTC	CASSPGNSGTYEQYF
TRBV5-6	TRBJ2-2	16	-	-	TGTGCCAGCAGCTTTGGGCCTGGGAGAAACGCCGGGGAGCTGTTTTTT	CASSFGPGRNAGELFF
TRBV3-1	TRBJ1-1	13	TRBD1	-	TGTGCCAGCAGCCAAGTTGGCACAGGGGGCGCTTTCTTT	CASSQVGTGGAFF